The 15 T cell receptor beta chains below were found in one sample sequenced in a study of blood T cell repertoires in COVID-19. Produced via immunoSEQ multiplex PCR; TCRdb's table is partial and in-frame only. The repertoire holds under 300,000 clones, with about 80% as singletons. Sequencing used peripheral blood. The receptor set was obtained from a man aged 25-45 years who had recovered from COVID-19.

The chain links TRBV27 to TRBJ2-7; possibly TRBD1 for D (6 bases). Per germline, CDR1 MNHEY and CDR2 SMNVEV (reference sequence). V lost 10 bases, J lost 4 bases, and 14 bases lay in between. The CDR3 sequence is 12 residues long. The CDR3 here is CAIDEQGYEQYV. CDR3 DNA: TGTGCCATCGACGAGCAGGGGTACGAGCAGTACGTC.

CDR3 bases: TGTGCCAGCAGTGTCCACCGGGCAGATACGCAGTATTTT. Protein product: CASSVHRADTQYF. The chain joins TRBV2 to TRBJ2-3; D gene ambiguous. The CDR3 runs 13 residues. From germline, CDR1 is SNHLY and CDR2 FYNNEI. V was trimmed by 4 bases and J by 4 bases, leaving 9 bases between them.

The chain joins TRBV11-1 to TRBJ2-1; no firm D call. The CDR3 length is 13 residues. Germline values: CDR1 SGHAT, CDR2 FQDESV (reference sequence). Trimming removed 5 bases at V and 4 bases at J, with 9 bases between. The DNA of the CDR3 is TGTGCCAGCAGCAAAGCTGGTTACAATGAGCAGTTCTTC. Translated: CASSKAGYNEQFF.

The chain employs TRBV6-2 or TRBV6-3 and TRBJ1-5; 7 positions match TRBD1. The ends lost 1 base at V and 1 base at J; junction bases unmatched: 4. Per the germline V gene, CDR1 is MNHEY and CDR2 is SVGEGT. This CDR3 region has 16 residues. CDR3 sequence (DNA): TGTGCCAGCAGTTACTTATCGACAGGGAGCAATCAGCCCCAGCATTTT. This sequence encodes CASSYLSTGSNQPQHF.

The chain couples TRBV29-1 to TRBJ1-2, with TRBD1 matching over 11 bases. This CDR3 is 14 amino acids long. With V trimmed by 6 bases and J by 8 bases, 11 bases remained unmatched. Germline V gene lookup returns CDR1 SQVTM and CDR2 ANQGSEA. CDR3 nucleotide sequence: TGCAGCGTGAAAATAGCCGGGACAGGGGGAGGCTACACCTTC. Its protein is CSVKIAGTGGGYTF.

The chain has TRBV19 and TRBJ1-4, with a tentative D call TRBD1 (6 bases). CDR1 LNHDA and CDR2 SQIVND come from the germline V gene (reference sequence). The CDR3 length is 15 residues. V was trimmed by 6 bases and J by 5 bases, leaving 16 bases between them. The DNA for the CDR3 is TGTGCCAGTAGCCAGTCCACAGGGAGAAATGAAAAACTGTTTTTT. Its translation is CASSQSTGRNEKLFF.

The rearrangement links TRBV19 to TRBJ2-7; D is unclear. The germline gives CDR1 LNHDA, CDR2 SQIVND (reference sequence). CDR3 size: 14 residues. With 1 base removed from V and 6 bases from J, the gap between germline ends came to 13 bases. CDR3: CASSIVVGGSEQYF. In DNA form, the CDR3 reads TGTGCCAGTAGTATAGTCGTAGGCGGCTCCGAGCAGTACTTC.

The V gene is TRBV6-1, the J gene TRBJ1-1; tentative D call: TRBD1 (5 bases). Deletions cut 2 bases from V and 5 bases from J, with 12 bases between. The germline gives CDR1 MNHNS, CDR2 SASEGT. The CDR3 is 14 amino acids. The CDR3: CASSESSGSTEAFF. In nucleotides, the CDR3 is TGTGCCAGCAGTGAAAGCTCAGGGTCGACTGAAGCTTTCTTT.

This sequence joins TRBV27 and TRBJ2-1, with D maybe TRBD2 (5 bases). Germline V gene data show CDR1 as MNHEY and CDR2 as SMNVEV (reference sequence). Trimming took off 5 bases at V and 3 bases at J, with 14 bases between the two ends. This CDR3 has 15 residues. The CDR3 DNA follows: TGTGCCAGCAGTCCCTTGGACGGGGACTACAATGAGCAGTTCTTC. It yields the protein CASSPLDGDYNEQFF.

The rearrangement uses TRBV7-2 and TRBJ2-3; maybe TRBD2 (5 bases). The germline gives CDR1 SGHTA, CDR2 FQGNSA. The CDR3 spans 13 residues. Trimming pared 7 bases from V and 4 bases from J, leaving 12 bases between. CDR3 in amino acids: CASKAGLSDTQYF. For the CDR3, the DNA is TGTGCCAGCAAAGCCGGACTTTCAGATACGCAGTATTTT.

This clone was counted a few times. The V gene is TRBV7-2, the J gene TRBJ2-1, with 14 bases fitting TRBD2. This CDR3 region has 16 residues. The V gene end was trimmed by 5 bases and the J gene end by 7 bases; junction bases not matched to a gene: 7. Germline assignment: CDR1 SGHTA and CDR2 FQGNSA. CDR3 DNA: TGTGCCAGCAGCCCCTGGACTAGCGGGGGGAAAAATGAGCAGTTCTTC. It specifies CASSPWTSGGKNEQFF.

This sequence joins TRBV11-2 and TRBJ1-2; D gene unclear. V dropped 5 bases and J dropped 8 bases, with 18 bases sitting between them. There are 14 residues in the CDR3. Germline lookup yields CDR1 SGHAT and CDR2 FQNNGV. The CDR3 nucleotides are TGTGCCAGCAGCCCCGGACTGAGATTAGGGGGCTACACCTTC. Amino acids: CASSPGLRLGGYTF. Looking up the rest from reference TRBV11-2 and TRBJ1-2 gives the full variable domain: EAGVAQSPRYKIIEKRQSVAFWCNPISGHATLYWYQQILGQGPKLLIQFQNNGVVDDSQLPKDRFSAERLKGVDSTLKIQPAKLEDSAVYLCASSPGLRLGGYTFGSGTRLTVV.

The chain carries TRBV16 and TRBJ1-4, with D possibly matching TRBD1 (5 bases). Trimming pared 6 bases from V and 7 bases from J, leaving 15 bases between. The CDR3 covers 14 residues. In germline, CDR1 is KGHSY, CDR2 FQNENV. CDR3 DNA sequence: TGTGCCAGCAGACAGGACATTGGTGGTGAAAAACTGTTTTTT. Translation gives CASRQDIGGEKLFF.

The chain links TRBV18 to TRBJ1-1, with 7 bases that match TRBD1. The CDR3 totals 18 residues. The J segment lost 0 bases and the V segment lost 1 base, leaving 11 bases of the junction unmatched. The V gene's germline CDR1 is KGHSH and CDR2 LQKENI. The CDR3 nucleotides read TGTGCCAGCTCACCACGAAGTCTGACAGGGATTTTGAACACTGAAGCTTTCTTT. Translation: CASSPRSLTGILNTEAFF. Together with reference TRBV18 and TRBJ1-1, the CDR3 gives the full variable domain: NAGVMQNPRHLVRRRGQEARLRCSPMKGHSHVYWYRQLPEEGLKFMVYLQKENIIDESGMPKERFSAEFPKEGPSILRIQQVVRGDSAAYFCASSPRSLTGILNTEAFFGQGTRLTVV.

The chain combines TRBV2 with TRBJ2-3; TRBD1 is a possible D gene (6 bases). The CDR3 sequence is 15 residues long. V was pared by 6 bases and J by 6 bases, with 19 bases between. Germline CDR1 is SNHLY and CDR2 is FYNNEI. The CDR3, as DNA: TGTGCCAGCAGGCCCGGGACATCAGCCGGGGATACGCAGTATTTT. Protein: CASRPGTSAGDTQYF.